The 24 T cell receptor beta chains below come from one sample, sequenced in a study of cytomegalovirus exposure and HLA in healthy donors. Primers: 60 Vbeta forward and 13 Jbeta reverse. Only in-frame clones appear in the TCRdb table, and some are missing; sequencing was by immunoSEQ multiplex PCR. The sample has around 130,000 clones, roughly 70% seen once. The sequenced sample was PBMCs. These receptor sequences come from a woman aged 40 to 49 in good health and CMV-seropositive.

This chain links TRBV10-3 with TRBJ1-3; D unclear. V was shortened by 8 bases and J by 0 bases, with 14 bases between the two germline ends. Per the germline V gene, CDR1 is ENHRY and CDR2 is SYGVKD. This CDR3 contains 15 residues. CDR3 sequence reads: CAIGRRINSGNTIYF. As DNA, the CDR3 is TGTGCCATCGGACGGAGGATTAACTCTGGAAACACCATATATTTT.

The rearrangement links TRBV7-3 to TRBJ2-7; no firm D call. The CDR3 spans 12 residues. Germline V gene data show CDR1 as SGHTA and CDR2 as FQGTGA. V lost 1 base, J lost 6 bases, and 7 bases lay in between. The CDR3 is CASSLNGGEQYF. DNA for the CDR3: TGTGCCAGCAGCTTAAACGGCGGCGAGCAGTACTTC.

The CDR3 region is CSVATGPEQYF. DNA for the CDR3: TGCAGCGTTGCCACAGGGCCCGAGCAGTACTTC. The gene calls are TRBV29-1 and TRBJ2-7; a weak D match, TRBD1 (6 bases). The CDR3 loop spans 11 amino acids. The germline CDR1 and CDR2 sequences are SQVTM and ANQGSEA. Trimming took 4 bases from V and 6 from J, leaving 10 bases between them.

The rearrangement joins TRBV30 to TRBJ1-5; tentatively, D is TRBD1 (5 bases). The CDR3 runs to 13 residues. The ends were cut back, 2 bases at V and 5 bases at J, with 10 bases in the middle. From germline, CDR1 is GTSNPN and CDR2 SVGIG (reference sequence). The CDR3 loop is CAWSRQSHQPQHF. CDR3 nucleotides: TGTGCCTGGAGTCGACAGTCTCATCAGCCCCAGCATTTT.

CDR3 region: CASSLGVAGAYSNQPQHF. In DNA, the CDR3 is TGTGCCAGCAGCTTAGGGGTAGCAGGGGCCTATAGCAATCAGCCCCAGCATTTT. The chain couples TRBV7-9 to TRBJ1-5, with D perhaps matching TRBD1 (6 bases). The V end lost 1 base, the J end lost 0 bases, and 16 bases lay between the germline ends. The V gene's germline CDR1 is SEHNR and CDR2 FQNEAQ (reference sequence). The CDR3 is 18 residues long.

The rearrangement uses TRBV30 and TRBJ2-5, with 11 bases fitting TRBD2. There are 14 residues in the CDR3. Germline V gives CDR1 GTSNPN, CDR2 SVGIG (reference sequence). The ends lost 4 bases at V and 4 bases at J; junction bases unmatched: 5. The chain's CDR3 is CAWTPLAGGETQYF. As DNA, the CDR3 is TGTGCCTGGACTCCCCTAGCGGGGGGAGAGACCCAGTACTTC.

V gene TRBV6-1 combines with J gene TRBJ2-7, with D perhaps matching TRBD1 (5 bases). CDR3 length: 15 amino acids. Germline CDR1 MNHNS, CDR2 SASEGT. The ends were cut back, 10 bases at V and 6 bases at J, with 25 bases in the middle. CDR3 sequence (DNA): TGTGCCACCCGAATTGGGCACTTAGGACATTCCGAGCAGTACTTC. This encodes CATRIGHLGHSEQYF.

V is TRBV19 and J is TRBJ2-2; D possibly corresponds to TRBD2 (8 bases). The CDR3 extends over 18 amino acids. The V gene lost 6 bases and the J gene lost 9 bases, with 29 bases spanning the gap. Germline values: CDR1 LNHDA, CDR2 SQIVND (reference sequence). CDR3 residues: CASRRRERGTAPTRELFF. In DNA form, the CDR3 reads TGTGCCAGTAGGCGCCGCGAGCGGGGGACAGCTCCAACCCGGGAGCTGTTTTTT. Drawing the rest from reference TRBV19 and TRBJ2-2, the complete variable domain is DGGITQSPKYLFRKEGQNVTLSCEQNLNHDAMYWYRQDPGQGLRLIYYSQIVNDFQKGDIAEGYSVSREKKESFPLTVTSAQKNPTAFYLCASRRRERGTAPTRELFFGEGSRLTVL.

The CDR3 nucleotides are TGCGCCAGCAGACATACAGGTGCCGATAATTCACCCCTCCACTTT. Its protein is CASRHTGADNSPLHF. The chain recombines TRBV5-1 with TRBJ1-6; D is possibly TRBD1 (5 bases). From germline, CDR1 is SGHRS and CDR2 YFSETQ. The CDR3 has 15 residues. V dropped 5 bases and J dropped 5 bases, with 14 bases sitting between them.

The CDR3 sequence: CSVGQGALYGYTF. CDR3 DNA sequence: TGCAGCGTTGGGCAGGGGGCGCTTTATGGCTACACCTTC. This rearrangement joins TRBV29-1 to TRBJ1-2; 8 bases match TRBD1. V lost 4 bases to trimming and J lost 5 bases; unmatched junction nucleotides: 6. Germline CDR1 and CDR2: SQVTM and ANQGSEA. The CDR3 runs to 13 residues.

The CDR3 loop reads CASSAYRPGYSNQPQHF. The CDR3 region has the DNA TGTGCCAGCAGCGCTTACCGGCCGGGTTATAGCAATCAGCCCCAGCATTTT. The chain carries TRBV7-2 and TRBJ1-5; D ambiguous. The CDR3 contains 17 residues. The V gene lost 5 bases and the J gene lost 0 bases, with 17 bases spanning the gap. From germline, CDR1 is SGHTA and CDR2 FQGNSA.

This clone was seen only a few times. The chain is built from TRBV2 and TRBJ1-2; 11 nucleotides match TRBD1. The trim removed 5 bases at V and 6 bases at J, leaving 5 bases unmatched. Germline lookup yields CDR1 SNHLY and CDR2 FYNNEI. The CDR3 is 14 amino acids. The chain's CDR3 is CASSRDRGTHGYTF. The DNA of the CDR3 is TGTGCCAGCAGTCGGGACAGGGGGACACATGGCTACACCTTC.

This chain joins TRBV19 and TRBJ1-6, with 7 bases that match TRBD1. Germline loops: CDR1 LNHDA, CDR2 SQIVND (reference sequence). This CDR3 contains 16 residues. After removal of 4 bases from V and 5 bases from J, the junction contained 8 bases not matched to a gene. CDR3 region: CASSTVPDRNNSPLHF. DNA of the CDR3: TGTGCCAGTAGTACCGTCCCGGACAGGAATAATTCACCCCTCCACTTT.

The chain links TRBV11-2 to TRBJ2-2; D gene unclear. Germline CDR1 SGHAT, CDR2 FQNNGV. The V and J ends lost 0 bases and 6 bases respectively, with 2 bases between them. The CDR3 consists of 12 residues. The CDR3 bases are TGTGCCAGCAGCTTAGACGCCGGGGAGCTGTTTTTT. Amino acid sequence: CASSLDAGELFF.

The gene calls are TRBV25-1 and TRBJ2-3; TRBD2 matches 8 bases. Germline V gives CDR1 MGHDK, CDR2 SYGVNS. The CDR3 is made up of 14 amino acids. Trimming removed 8 bases from V and 1 base from J; junction bases left unmatched: 5. The CDR3, as DNA: TGTGCCAGCGCGGGGCGGGGGGGCACAGATACGCAGTATTTT. Translated: CASAGRGGTDTQYF.

The V and J genes are TRBV6-6 and TRBJ1-1, with TRBD1 identical over 8 bases. The J segment lost 2 bases and the V segment lost 1 base, leaving 3 bases of the junction unmatched. Germline-derived CDR1 and CDR2 are MNHNY and SVGAGI (reference sequence). This CDR3 is 15 amino acids long. CDR3 nucleotides: TGTGCCAGCAGTTACTGGGGACAGGAAAACACTGAAGCTTTCTTT. Protein sequence: CASSYWGQENTEAFF.

The chain employs TRBV6-6 and TRBJ1-1, with D unresolved. Trimming removed 4 bases from V and 1 base from J, with 7 bases in between. This CDR3 comprises 13 residues. Germline CDR1 is MNHNY and CDR2 is SVGAGI (reference sequence). The CDR3, as DNA: TGTGCCAGCAGTTTTCAATGGAACACTGAAGCTTTCTTT. It specifies CASSFQWNTEAFF.

This chain connects TRBV6-6 to TRBJ1-3; D remains ambiguous. The CDR3 consists of 14 residues. Trimming pared 6 bases from V and 3 bases from J, leaving 12 bases between. The V gene's germline CDR1 is MNHNY and CDR2 SVGAGI (reference sequence). CDR3: CASRGRTVGNTIYF. The CDR3, as DNA: TGTGCCAGCAGGGGCCGTACTGTTGGAAACACCATATATTTT.

To note about this clone: The same CDR3 is also encoded by other DNA sequences in this sample. The chain joins TRBV30 to TRBJ2-6; D ambiguous. V was pared by 1 base and J by 0 bases, with 22 bases between. This CDR3 contains 20 residues. CDR1 is GTSNPN, CDR2 SVGIG, per germline (reference sequence). The DNA of the CDR3 is TGTGCCTGGAGTGCCTTTAGGTCCTATGGCGGAGACTCTGGGGCCAACGTCCTGACTTTC. Protein: CAWSAFRSYGGDSGANVLTF.

The rearrangement joins TRBV5-1 to TRBJ2-7, with a tentative D call TRBD1 (5 bases). Trimming took 2 bases from V and 2 from J, leaving 8 bases between them. Germline CDR1 and CDR2: SGHRS and YFSETQ. CDR3 length equals 13 residues. The CDR3 is CASSFGAAYEQYF. The CDR3 DNA reads as TGCGCCAGCAGCTTTGGGGCGGCCTACGAGCAGTACTTC.

The J gene is TRBJ2-7, the V gene TRBV30; D remains ambiguous. The CDR3 totals 12 residues. Per germline, CDR1 GTSNPN and CDR2 SVGIG (reference sequence). V shed 5 bases and J shed 10 bases, with 18 bases lying between them. The DNA of the CDR3 is TGTGCCTGGTCACAAACGACACCTAAACAGTACTTC. Residues: CAWSQTTPKQYF.

The chain combines TRBV19 with TRBJ2-1; TRBD2 matches 13 bases. Germline V gene sequence: CDR1 LNHDA, CDR2 SQIVND (reference sequence). J was trimmed by 12 bases and V by 5 bases; bases with no gene match: 10. The CDR3 has 15 residues. The CDR3 is CASSPSTSGRLGQFF. The DNA for the CDR3 is TGTGCCAGTAGTCCCTCGACTAGCGGGAGGCTTGGGCAGTTCTTC. The variable domain in full, completed from reference TRBV19 and TRBJ2-1, reads DGGITQSPKYLFRKEGQNVTLSCEQNLNHDAMYWYRQDPGQGLRLIYYSQIVNDFQKGDIAEGYSVSREKKESFPLTVTSAQKNPTAFYLCASSPSTSGRLGQFFGPGTRLTVL.

CDR3 bases: TGTGCCAGCAGCTTAGGGCTCCGGGGTGCAGGAAACACCATATATTTT. Protein product: CASSLGLRGAGNTIYF. This sequence joins TRBV7-6 and TRBJ1-3; D call uncertain. Germline loops: CDR1 SGHVS, CDR2 FNYEAQ. The CDR3 has 16 amino acids. Deletions cut 1 base from V and 4 bases from J, with 14 bases between.

V and J are TRBV19 and TRBJ2-5, with unresolved D. The length of the CDR3 is 13 residues. Germline values: CDR1 LNHDA, CDR2 SQIVND (reference sequence). V was cut by 5 bases and J by 0 bases, with 7 bases left in between. CDR3 bases: TGTGCCAGTAGTCCCCAGTACCAAGAGACCCAGTACTTC. It translates to CASSPQYQETQYF.